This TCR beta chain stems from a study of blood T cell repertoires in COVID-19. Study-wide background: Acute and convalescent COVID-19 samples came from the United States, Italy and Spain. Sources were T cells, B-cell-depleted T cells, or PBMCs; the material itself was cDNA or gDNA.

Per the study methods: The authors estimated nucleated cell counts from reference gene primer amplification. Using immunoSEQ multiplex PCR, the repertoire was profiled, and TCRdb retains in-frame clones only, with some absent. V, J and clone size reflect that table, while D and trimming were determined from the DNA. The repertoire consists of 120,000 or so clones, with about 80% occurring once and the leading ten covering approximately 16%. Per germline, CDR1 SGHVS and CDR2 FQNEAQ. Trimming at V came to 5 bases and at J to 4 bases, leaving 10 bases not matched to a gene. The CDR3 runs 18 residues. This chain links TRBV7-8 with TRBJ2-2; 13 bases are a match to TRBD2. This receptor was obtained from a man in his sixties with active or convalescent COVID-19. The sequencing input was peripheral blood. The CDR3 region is CASSRGLAGASGTGELFF. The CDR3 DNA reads TGTGCCAGCAGCCGAGGACTAGCGGGAGCGTCGGGCACCGGGGAGCTGTTTTTT.